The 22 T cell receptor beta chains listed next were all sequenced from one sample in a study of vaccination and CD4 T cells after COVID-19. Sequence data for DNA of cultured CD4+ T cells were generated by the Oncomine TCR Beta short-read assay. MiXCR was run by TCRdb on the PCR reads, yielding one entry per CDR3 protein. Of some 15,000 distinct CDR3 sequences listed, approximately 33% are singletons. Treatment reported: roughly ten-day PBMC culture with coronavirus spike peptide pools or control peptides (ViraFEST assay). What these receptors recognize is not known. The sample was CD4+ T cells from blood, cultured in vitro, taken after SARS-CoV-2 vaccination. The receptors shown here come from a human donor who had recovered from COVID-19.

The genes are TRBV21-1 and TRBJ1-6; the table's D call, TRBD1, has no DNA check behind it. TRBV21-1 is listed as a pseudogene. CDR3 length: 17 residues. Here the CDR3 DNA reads TGTGCCAGCAGCAAAGTGATAAAGGACAAGGGGAATTCACCCCTCCACTTT. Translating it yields CASSKVIKDKGNSPLHF.

CDR3 loop: CASCSAGVSYEQYF. CDR3 DNA: TGTGCCAGCTGTTCGGCGGGAGTTTCCTACGAGCAGTACTTC. The genes are TRBV6-5 and TRBJ2-7; 7 nucleotides line up with TRBD2. Germline V gene lookup returns CDR1 MNHEY and CDR2 SVGAGI. The CDR3 contains 14 residues. The junction had 8 bases not matched to a gene; V was cut back by 8 bases and J by 1 base.

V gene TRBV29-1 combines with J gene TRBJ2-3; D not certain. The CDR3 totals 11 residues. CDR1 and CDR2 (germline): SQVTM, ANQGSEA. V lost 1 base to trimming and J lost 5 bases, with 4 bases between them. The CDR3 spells CSVEVGDTQYF. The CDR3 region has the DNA TGCAGCGTTGAAGTGGGAGATACGCAGTATTTT.

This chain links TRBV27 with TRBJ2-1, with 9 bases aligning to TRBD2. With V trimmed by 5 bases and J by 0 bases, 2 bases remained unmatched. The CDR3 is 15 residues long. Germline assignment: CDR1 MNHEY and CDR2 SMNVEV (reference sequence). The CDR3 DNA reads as TGTGCCAGCAGTCTTAGCGGGAGCTCCTACAATGAGCAGTTCTTC. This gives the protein CASSLSGSSYNEQFF.

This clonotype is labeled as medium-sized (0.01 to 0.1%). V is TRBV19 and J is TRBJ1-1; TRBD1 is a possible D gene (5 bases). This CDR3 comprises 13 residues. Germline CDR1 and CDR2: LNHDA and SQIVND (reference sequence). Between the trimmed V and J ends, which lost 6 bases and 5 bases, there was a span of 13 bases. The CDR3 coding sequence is TGTGCCAGTAGCTTTGATCGGGGGACTGAAGCTTTCTTT. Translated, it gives CASSFDRGTEAFF. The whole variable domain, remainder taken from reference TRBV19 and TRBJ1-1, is DGGITQSPKYLFRKEGQNVTLSCEQNLNHDAMYWYRQDPGQGLRLIYYSQIVNDFQKGDIAEGYSVSREKKESFPLTVTSAQKNPTAFYLCASSFDRGTEAFFGQGTRLTVV.

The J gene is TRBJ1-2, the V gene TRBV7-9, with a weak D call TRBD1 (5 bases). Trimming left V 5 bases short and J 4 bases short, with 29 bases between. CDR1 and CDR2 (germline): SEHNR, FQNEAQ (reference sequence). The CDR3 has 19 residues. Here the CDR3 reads CASSLSRQGSKFKAYGYTF. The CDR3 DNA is TGTGCCAGCAGCCTAAGTCGGCAGGGTTCGAAATTCAAAGCCTATGGCTACACCTTC.

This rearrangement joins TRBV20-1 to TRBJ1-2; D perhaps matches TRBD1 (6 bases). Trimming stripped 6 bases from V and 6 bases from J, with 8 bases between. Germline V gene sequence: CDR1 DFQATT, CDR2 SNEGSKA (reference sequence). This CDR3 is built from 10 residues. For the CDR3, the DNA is TGCAGTGCCAACAGGGATGGCTACACCTTC. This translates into CSANRDGYTF.

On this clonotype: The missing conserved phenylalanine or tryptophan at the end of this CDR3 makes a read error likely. CDR3 region: CASSIQPSLTQANYGYTL. The CDR3 region has the DNA TGTGCCAGCAGTATCCAGCCTTCTCTTACCCAAGCTAACTATGGCTACACCCTC. This chain uses TRBV6-1 with TRBJ1-2; D not resolved. The germline V gene has CDR1 MNHNS and CDR2 SASEGT. V lost 5 bases and J lost 0, with 22 bases in between. This CDR3 has 18 amino acids.

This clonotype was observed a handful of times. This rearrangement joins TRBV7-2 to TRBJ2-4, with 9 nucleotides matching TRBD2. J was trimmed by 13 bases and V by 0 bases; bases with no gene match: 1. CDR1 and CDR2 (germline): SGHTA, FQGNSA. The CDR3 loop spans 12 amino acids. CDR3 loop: CASSLAGTSQYF. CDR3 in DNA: TGTGCCAGCAGCTTAGCCGGGACTAGCCAGTACTTC.

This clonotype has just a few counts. CDR3 DNA: TGTGCCAGCAACGGGAACAATTCACCCCTCCACTTT. This codes for CASNGNNSPLHF. V and J are TRBV25-1 and TRBJ1-6; D uncertain. Germline values: CDR1 MGHDK, CDR2 SYGVNS. The CDR3 is 12 residues long. The germline V and J ends were trimmed by 7 bases and 7 bases, with 8 bases remaining between them.

DNA of the CDR3: TGTGCCAGCAGGACGGACCCCAATCAGCCCCAGCATTTT. This sequence encodes CASRTDPNQPQHF. The rearrangement links TRBV28 to TRBJ1-5; D gene ambiguous. V was pared by 6 bases and J by 3 bases, with 9 bases between. CDR1 and CDR2 (germline): MDHEN, SYDVKM. This CDR3 has 13 residues.

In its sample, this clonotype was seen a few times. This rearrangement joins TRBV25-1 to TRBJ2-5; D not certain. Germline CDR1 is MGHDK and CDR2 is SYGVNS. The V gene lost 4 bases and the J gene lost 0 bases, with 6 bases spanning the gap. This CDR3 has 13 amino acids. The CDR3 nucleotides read TGTGCCAGCAGTGTCCTAAACCAAGAGACCCAGTACTTC. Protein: CASSVLNQETQYF. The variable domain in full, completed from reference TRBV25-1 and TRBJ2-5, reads EADIYQTPRYLVIGTGKKITLECSQTMGHDKMYWYQQDPGMELHLIHYSYGVNSTEKGDLSSESTVSRIRTEHFPLTLESARPSHTSQYLCASSVLNQETQYFGPGTRLLVL.

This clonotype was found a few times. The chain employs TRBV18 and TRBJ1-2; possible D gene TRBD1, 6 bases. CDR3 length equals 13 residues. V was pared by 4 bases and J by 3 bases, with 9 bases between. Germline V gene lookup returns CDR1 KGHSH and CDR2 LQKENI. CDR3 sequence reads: CASSLTGYYGYTF. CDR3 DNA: TGTGCCAGCTCACTAACAGGGTACTATGGCTACACCTTC.

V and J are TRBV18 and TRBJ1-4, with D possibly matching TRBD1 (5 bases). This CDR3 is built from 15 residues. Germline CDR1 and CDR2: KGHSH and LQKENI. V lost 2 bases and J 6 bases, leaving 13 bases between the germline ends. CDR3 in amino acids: CASSPGTINDEKLFF. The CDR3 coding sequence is TGTGCCAGCTCACCAGGGACTATTAACGATGAAAAACTGTTTTTT.

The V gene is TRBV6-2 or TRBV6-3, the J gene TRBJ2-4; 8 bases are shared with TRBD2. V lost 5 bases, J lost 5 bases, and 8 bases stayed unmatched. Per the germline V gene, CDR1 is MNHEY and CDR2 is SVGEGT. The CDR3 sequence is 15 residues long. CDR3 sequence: CASSGAGVGENIQYF. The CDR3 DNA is TGTGCCAGCAGTGGAGCGGGAGTGGGGGAAAACATTCAGTACTTC.

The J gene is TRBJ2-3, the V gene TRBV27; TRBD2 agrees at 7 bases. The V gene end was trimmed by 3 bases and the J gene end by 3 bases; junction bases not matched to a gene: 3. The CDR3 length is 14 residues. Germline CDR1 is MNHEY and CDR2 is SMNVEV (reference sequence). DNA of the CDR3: TGTGCCAGCAGTTTCGGCGGGAGAACAGATACGCAGTATTTT. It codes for CASSFGGRTDTQYF.

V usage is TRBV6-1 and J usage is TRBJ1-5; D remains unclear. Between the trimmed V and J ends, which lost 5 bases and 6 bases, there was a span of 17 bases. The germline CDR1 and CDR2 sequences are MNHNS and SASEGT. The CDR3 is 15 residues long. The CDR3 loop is CASSPNREAGQPQHF. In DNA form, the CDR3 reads TGTGCCAGCAGTCCGAACCGGGAAGCAGGTCAGCCCCAGCATTTT.

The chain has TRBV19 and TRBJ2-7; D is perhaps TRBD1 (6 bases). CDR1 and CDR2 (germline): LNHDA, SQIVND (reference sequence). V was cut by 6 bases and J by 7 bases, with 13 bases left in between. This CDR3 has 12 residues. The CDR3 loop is CASSIWGQEQYF. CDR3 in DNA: TGTGCCAGTAGCATCTGGGGGCAAGAGCAGTACTTC.

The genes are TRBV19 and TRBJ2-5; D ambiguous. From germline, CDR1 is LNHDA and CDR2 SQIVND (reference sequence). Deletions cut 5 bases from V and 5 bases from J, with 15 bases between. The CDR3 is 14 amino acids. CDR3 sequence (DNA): TGTGCCAGTAGTTTTTCGACGAGTGTCGAGACCCAGTACTTC. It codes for CASSFSTSVETQYF.

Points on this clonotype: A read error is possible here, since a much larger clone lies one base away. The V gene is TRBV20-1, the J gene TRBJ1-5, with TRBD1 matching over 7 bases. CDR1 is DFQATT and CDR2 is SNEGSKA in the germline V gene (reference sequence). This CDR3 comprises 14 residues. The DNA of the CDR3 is TGCGGTGCTAGACCCGACAGGGCGGGACAGCCCCAGCATTTT. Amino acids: CGARPDRAGQPQHF.

CDR3 nucleotide sequence: TGTGCCAGCAGTTACCAGGTCCCCACAGATACGCAGTATTTT. It specifies CASSYQVPTDTQYF. The genes are TRBV27 and TRBJ2-3; D remains ambiguous. The CDR3 spans 14 residues. Germline assignment: CDR1 MNHEY and CDR2 SMNVEV (reference sequence). With 4 bases removed from V and 2 bases from J, the gap between germline ends came to 10 bases.

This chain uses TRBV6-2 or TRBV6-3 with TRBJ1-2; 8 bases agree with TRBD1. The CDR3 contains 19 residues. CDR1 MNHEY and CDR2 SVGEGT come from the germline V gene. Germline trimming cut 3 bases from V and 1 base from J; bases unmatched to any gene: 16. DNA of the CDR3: TGTGCCAGCAGTTATCTGCTCCGCAACACAGGACAGGGTAACTATGGCTACACCTTC. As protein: CASSYLLRNTGQGNYGYTF.